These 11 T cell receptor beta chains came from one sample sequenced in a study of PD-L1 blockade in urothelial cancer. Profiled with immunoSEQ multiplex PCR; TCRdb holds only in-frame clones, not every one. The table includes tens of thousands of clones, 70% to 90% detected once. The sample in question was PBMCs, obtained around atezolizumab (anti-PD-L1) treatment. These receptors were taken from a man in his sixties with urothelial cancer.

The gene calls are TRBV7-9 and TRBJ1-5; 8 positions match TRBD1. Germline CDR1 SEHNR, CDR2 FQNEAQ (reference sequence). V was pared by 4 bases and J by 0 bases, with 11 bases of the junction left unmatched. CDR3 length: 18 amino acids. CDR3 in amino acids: CASSSGQGTPYSNQPQHF. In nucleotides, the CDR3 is TGTGCCAGCAGCTCAGGACAGGGCACCCCTTATAGCAATCAGCCCCAGCATTTT.

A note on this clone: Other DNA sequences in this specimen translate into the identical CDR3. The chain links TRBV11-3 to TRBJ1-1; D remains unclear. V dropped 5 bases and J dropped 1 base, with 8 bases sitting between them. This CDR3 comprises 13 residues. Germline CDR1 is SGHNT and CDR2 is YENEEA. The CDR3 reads CASSLTRNTEAFF. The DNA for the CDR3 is TGTGCCAGCAGCCTTACAAGGAACACTGAAGCTTTCTTT.

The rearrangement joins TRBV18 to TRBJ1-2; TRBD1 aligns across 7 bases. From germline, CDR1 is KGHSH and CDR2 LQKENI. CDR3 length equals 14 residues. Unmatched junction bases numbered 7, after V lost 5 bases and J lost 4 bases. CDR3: CASSADRESYGYTF. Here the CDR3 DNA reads TGTGCCAGCTCAGCCGACAGGGAGAGCTATGGCTACACCTTC.

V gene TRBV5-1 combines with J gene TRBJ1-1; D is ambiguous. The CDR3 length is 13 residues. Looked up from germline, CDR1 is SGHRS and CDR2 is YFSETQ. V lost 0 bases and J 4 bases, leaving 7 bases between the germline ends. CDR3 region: CASSLGAPTEAFF. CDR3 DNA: TGCGCCAGCAGCTTGGGGGCACCCACTGAAGCTTTCTTT.

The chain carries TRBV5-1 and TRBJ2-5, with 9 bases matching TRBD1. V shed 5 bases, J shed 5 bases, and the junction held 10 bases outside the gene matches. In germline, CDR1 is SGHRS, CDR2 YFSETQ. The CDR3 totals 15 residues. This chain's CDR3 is CASSGLGQGIETQYF. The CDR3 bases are TGCGCCAGCAGTGGACTGGGACAGGGAATTGAGACCCAGTACTTC.

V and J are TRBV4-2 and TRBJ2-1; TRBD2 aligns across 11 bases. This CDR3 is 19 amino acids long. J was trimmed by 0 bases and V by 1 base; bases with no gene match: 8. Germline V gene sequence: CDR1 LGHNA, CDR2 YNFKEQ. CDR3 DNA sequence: TGTGCCAGCAGCCAAGTGGCCGGGACTAGCGGAAGCTCCTACAATGAGCAGTTCTTC. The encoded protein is CASSQVAGTSGSSYNEQFF.

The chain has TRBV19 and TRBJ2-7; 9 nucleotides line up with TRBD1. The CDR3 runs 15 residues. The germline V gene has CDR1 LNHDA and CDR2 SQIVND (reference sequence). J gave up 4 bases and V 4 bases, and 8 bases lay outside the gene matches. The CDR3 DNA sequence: TGTGCCAGTAGTACAAACGGACAGGGGCCGTACGAGCAGTACTTC. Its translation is CASSTNGQGPYEQYF.

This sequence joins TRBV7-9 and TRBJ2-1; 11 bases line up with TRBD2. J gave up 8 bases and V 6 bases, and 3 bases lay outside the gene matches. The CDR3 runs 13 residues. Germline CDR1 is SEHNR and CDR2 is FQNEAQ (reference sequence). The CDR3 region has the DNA TGTGCCAGCAGACTAGCGGGGGTCGATGAGCAGTTCTTC. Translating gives CASRLAGVDEQFF.

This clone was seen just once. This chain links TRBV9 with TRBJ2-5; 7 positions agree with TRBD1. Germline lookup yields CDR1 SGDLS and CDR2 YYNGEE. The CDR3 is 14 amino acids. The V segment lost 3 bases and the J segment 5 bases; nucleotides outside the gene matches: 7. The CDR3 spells CASSAGQRLETQYF. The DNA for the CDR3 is TGTGCCAGCAGCGCGGGACAGCGCCTGGAGACCCAGTACTTC.

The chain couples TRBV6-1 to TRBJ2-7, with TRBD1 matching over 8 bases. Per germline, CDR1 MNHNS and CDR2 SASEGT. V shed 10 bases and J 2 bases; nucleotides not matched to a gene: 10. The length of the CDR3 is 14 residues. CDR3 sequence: CATQPGQGTYEQYF. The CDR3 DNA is TGTGCCACGCAGCCCGGACAGGGAACCTACGAGCAGTACTTC.

The CDR3 DNA reads TGCGCCAGCAAGAATAGCGGGGTTGAGACCCAGTACTTC. Protein sequence: CASKNSGVETQYF. The rearrangement uses TRBV10-2 and TRBJ2-5; TRBD2 agrees at 8 bases. Germline trimming cut 7 bases from V and 5 bases from J; bases unmatched to any gene: 6. The CDR3 has 13 amino acids. CDR1 and CDR2 (germline): WSHSY, SAAADI.